This T cell receptor beta chain came from a study of T cells in tuberculosis. Turning to the study itself: In South Africa, adults with active tuberculosis were compared with IGRA-negative and latently infected IGRA-positive adolescents.

Findings of the study overall: Samples were chosen by availability of cryopreserved specimens. Smaller alpha distances in active tuberculosis partly reflected shorter CDR3-alpha lengths.

Regarding this clone: Its antigen remains unknown.

CDR1 is SGHTA, CDR2 FQGTGA, per germline. The CDR3 contains 14 residues. V shed 4 bases and J shed 4 bases, with 13 bases lying between them. Unsorted cryopreserved PBMC were sequenced, averaging roughly 94,000 T cells per clinical donor. TCRdb's copy holds only in-frame clones and misses some; the assay was immunoSEQ multiplex PCR. The sample lists some 31,000 clones, 80% to 95% seen once, with over 4% in the top ten. The V gene is TRBV7-3, the J gene TRBJ1-1, with D perhaps matching TRBD1 (6 bases). The TCR was taken from a donor between 10 and 35 years old with latent tuberculosis or without tuberculosis infection. Sequenced input: PBMCs. The DNA of the CDR3 is TGTGCCAGCAGCTCGACAGGTCTGGGCACTGAAGCTTTCTTT. Its protein product is CASSSTGLGTEAFF.